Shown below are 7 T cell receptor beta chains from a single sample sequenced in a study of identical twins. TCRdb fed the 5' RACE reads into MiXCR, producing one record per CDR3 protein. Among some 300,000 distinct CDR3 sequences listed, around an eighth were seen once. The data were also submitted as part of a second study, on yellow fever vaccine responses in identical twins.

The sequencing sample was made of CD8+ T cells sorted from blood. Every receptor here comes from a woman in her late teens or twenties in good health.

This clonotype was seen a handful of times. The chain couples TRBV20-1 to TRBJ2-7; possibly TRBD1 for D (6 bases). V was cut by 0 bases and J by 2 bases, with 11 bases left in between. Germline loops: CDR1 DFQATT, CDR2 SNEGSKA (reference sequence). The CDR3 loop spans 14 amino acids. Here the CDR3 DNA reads TGCAGTGCTAGAGATATGGGGGCGGCCTACGAGCAGTACTTC. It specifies CSARDMGAAYEQYF.

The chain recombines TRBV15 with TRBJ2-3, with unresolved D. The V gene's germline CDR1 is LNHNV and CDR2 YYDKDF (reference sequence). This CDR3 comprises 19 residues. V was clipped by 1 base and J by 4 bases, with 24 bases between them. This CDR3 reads CATSRAYPRQKAPPDTQYF. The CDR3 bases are TGTGCCACCAGCAGAGCGTATCCCCGTCAAAAGGCCCCCCCAGATACGCAGTATTTT.

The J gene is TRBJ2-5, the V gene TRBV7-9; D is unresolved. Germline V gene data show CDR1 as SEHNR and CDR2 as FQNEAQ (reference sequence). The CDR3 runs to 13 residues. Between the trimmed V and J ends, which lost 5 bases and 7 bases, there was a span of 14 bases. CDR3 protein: CASSPPLGGTQYF. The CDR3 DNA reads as TGTGCCAGCAGCCCTCCCCTCGGCGGGACCCAGTACTTC.

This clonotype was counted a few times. CDR3 nucleotide sequence: TGTGCCACCAGTGACCTGACGTCCGGGACTAGCGGGAGCCAGGGAGGGGAGCTGTTTTTT. Its protein product is CATSDLTSGTSGSQGGELFF. V and J are TRBV24-1 and TRBJ2-2; TRBD2 matches 14 bases. This CDR3 has 20 amino acids. Germline-derived CDR1 and CDR2 are KGHDR and SFDVKD. With V trimmed by 4 bases and J by 8 bases, 17 bases remained unmatched.

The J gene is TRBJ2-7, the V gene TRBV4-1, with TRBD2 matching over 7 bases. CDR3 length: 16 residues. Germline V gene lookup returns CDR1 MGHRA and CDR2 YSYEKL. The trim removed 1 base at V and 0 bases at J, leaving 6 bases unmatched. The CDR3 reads CASSQVAGEVSYEQYV. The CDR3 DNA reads TGCGCCAGCAGCCAAGTCGCGGGGGAAGTCTCCTACGAGCAGTACGTC.

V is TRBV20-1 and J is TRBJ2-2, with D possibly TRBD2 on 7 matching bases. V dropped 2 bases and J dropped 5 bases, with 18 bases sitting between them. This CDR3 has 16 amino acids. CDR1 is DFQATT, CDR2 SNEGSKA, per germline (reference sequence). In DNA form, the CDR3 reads TGCAGTGCTAGACCGCGGGGGCTAGATGGGACCGGGGAGCTGTTTTTT. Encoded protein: CSARPRGLDGTGELFF.

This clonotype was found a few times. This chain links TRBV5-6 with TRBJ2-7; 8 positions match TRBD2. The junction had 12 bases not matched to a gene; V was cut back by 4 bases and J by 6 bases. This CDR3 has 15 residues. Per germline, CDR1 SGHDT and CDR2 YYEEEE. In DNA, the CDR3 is TGTGCCAGCAGCGGACCGGGACTAGGGATAGGCGAGCAGTACTTC. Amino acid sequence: CASSGPGLGIGEQYF.